These T cell receptor beta chains were read from a single sample in a study of T cells in Graves' hyperthyroidism and ophthalmopathy. Each CDR3 protein is one row after TCRdb ran MiXCR on the multiplex PCR reads. The data hold some 600,000 distinct CDR3 sequences, with 11% to 15% observed a single time. Input material: blood. All receptors derive from a woman aged 25 to 39 with Graves' hyperthyroidism that later progressed to Graves' ophthalmopathy. The CDR3 runs from the conserved cysteine through the conserved F or W. Each record gives: J gene, V gene, D gene, clone size, CDR3 protein, CDR3 DNA. D genes are given only for firm matches. The size entry is marked missing in some rows and otherwise reads once, few, many or a size class.

>TRBJ2-1|TRBV30|NA|many
CAWRGRAQPDEQFF
TGTGCCTGGAGAGGGAGAGCTCAACCGGATGAGCAGTTCTTC
>TRBJ2-4|TRBV7-2|NA|many
CASSLGGALAKNIQYF
TGTGCCAGCAGCTTAGGAGGAGCTTTAGCCAAAAACATTCAGTACTTC
>TRBJ2-6|TRBV29-1|NA|few
CSVEIQGRRRNVLTF
TGCAGCGTTGAAATCCAGGGGAGGAGGAGGAACGTCCTGACTTTC
>TRBJ2-7|TRBV11-1|TRBD2|NA
CASSDSGRAYYEQYF
TGTGCCAGCAGCGATAGCGGGAGGGCCTACTACGAGCAGTACTTC
>TRBJ2-6|TRBV20-1|NA|NA
CSARNKGSGANVLTF
TGCAGTGCTCGCAACAAAGGGTCAGGGGCCAACGTCCTGACTTTC
>TRBJ1-3|TRBV29-1|NA|many
CSVVNSGHPGNTIYF
TGCAGCGTTGTTAACTCAGGGCATCCTGGAAACACCATATATTTT
>TRBJ2-7|TRBV27|TRBD1|many
CASTPQSGQGYEQYF
TGTGCCAGCACTCCACAATCGGGACAGGGCTACGAGCAGTACTTC
>TRBJ1-2|TRBV28|NA|many
CASSTGPDYGYTF
TGTGCCAGCAGTACAGGACCTGACTATGGCTACACCTTC
>TRBJ2-2|TRBV7-6|NA|few
CASSLDWGNTGELFF
TGTGCCAGCAGCTTAGATTGGGGGAATACTGGGGAGCTGTTTTTT
>TRBJ1-5|TRBV19|NA|many
CASSETRGNQPQHF
TGTGCCAGTAGCGAGACGAGGGGGAATCAGCCCCAGCATTTT
>TRBJ2-7|TRBV20-1|NA|few
CSAEGLTPAREQYF
TGCAGTGCTGAGGGACTCACCCCCGCTAGAGAGCAGTACTTC
>TRBJ2-7|TRBV4-1|NA|NA
CASSQVSWRGHYEQYF
TGCGCCAGCAGCCAAGTATCCTGGCGGGGACACTACGAGCAGTACTTC
>TRBJ2-1|TRBV5-1|TRBD1|NA
CASSAGQVNEQFF
TGCGCCAGCAGCGCGGGACAGGTTAATGAGCAGTTCTTC
>TRBJ2-1|TRBV5-1|TRBD2|few
CASIGGGYNEQFF
TGCGCCAGCATCGGGGGGGGCTACAATGAGCAGTTCTTC
>TRBJ2-7|TRBV6-9|TRBD2|NA
CASSSGLDPYEQYF
TGTGCCAGCAGTTCGGGACTAGACCCCTACGAGCAGTACTTC
>TRBJ1-1|TRBV19|TRBD1|NA
CASSIRGQGAEAFF
TGTGCCAGTAGTATTCGGGGTCAGGGGGCTGAAGCTTTCTTT
>TRBJ1-2|TRBV7-9|NA|many
CASSLGTDHYGYTF
TGTGCCAGCAGCTTAGGGACAGATCACTATGGCTACACCTTC
>TRBJ2-1|TRBV7-6|TRBD2|few
CASSLLAGVPNEQFF
TGTGCCAGCAGCTTATTAGCGGGAGTGCCAAATGAGCAGTTCTTC
>TRBJ2-1|TRBV12-3/TRBV12-4|TRBD2|many
CASSSGRAVDNEQFF
TGTGCCAGCAGTAGCGGGAGGGCCGTCGACAATGAGCAGTTCTTC
>TRBJ1-4|TRBV4-1|NA|NA
CASSQGALKEKLFF
TGCGCCAGCAGCCAAGGGGCACTGAAAGAAAAACTGTTTTTT
>TRBJ2-5|TRBV29-1|NA|many
CSVEDPGGRETQYF
TGCAGCGTTGAAGATCCCGGGGGAAGGGAGACCCAGTACTTC
>TRBJ1-1|TRBV12-3/TRBV12-4|NA|few
CASWGATAGTEAFF
TGTGCCTCTTGGGGGGCTACTGCGGGCACTGAAGCTTTCTTT
>TRBJ2-7|TRBV3-1|NA|NA
CASTLPGGLSSYEQYF
TGTGCCAGCACCCTCCCGGGTGGGCTCAGCTCCTACGAGCAGTACTTC
>TRBJ1-2|TRBV5-8|NA|NA
CASSQGTVDIGYTF
TGTGCCAGCAGCCAGGGTACGGTGGATATTGGCTACACCTTC
>TRBJ2-6|TRBV7-9|NA|NA
CASSHTGTGSGANVLTF
TGTGCCAGCAGCCATACAGGAACAGGGTCTGGGGCCAACGTCCTGACTTTC
>TRBJ2-1|TRBV30|NA|many
CAWSGTWNEQFF
TGTGCCTGGAGCGGGACTTGGAATGAGCAGTTCTTC
>TRBJ2-2|TRBV3-1|TRBD2|few
CASSIKTSSFAGELFF
TGTGCCAGCAGCATAAAGACTAGCTCCTTCGCCGGGGAGCTGTTTTTT
>TRBJ2-1|TRBV12-3/TRBV12-4|NA|many
CASSFRENHNEQFF
TGTGCCAGCAGTTTCAGGGAAAATCACAATGAGCAGTTCTTC
>TRBJ1-1|TRBV6-1|NA|NA
CASSEIPLGANTEAFF
TGTGCCAGCAGTGAAATACCTCTCGGAGCGAACACTGAAGCTTTCTTT
>TRBJ2-1|TRBV2|TRBD2|few
CASSEIRLAHNEQFF
TGTGCCAGCAGTGAAATTCGACTAGCCCACAATGAGCAGTTCTTC
>TRBJ2-5|TRBV4-1|NA|few
CASSQDDIKTQYF
TGCGCCAGCAGCCAAGACGACATAAAGACCCAGTACTTC
>TRBJ2-5|TRBV6-2/TRBV6-3|TRBD2|many
CASSYSRLVSGSDGKWETQYF
TGTGCCAGCAGTTACTCGAGATTGGTTAGCGGGAGCGACGGAAAGTGGGAGACCCAGTACTTC
>TRBJ1-4|TRBV20-1|TRBD1|many
CSARSPGTGVEKLFF
TGCAGTGCTAGGTCCCCCGGGACAGGGGTTGAAAAACTGTTTTTT
>TRBJ1-1|TRBV5-1|TRBD1|many
CASHQPSGGEAFF
TGCGCCAGCCACCAACCCTCAGGGGGAGAAGCTTTCTTT
>TRBJ2-5|TRBV24-1|NA|few
CATSAVGRETRYF
TGTGCCACCAGTGCGGTCGGGAGAGAGACCCGGTACTTC
>TRBJ1-2|TRBV5-4|NA|few
CASSLVGGAHYGYTF
TGTGCCAGCAGCTTGGTTGGCGGGGCCCACTATGGCTACACCTTC
>TRBJ2-7|TRBV6-5|NA|NA
CASSYRPSYEQYF
TGTGCCAGCAGTTACCGGCCGTCCTACGAGCAGTACTTC
>TRBJ2-2|TRBV11-2|NA|NA
CASSLSAWAGELFF
TGTGCCAGCAGCTTATCTGCGTGGGCCGGGGAGCTGTTTTTT
>TRBJ1-4|TRBV20-1|NA|many
CSPLRDEKLFF
TGCAGCCCCCTCCGGGATGAAAAACTGTTTTTT
>TRBJ2-1|TRBV6-1|TRBD2|many
CASWGLAGWVYEQFF
TGTGCCAGCTGGGGACTAGCGGGATGGGTCTACGAGCAGTTCTTC
>TRBJ2-7|TRBV7-9|NA|NA
CASSTQGGTYEQYF
TGTGCCAGCAGTACTCAAGGGGGTACCTACGAGCAGTACTTC
>TRBJ2-2|TRBV7-8|TRBD2|few
CASSSPSERTVAGSPNTGELFF
TGTGCCAGCAGCTCCCCAAGCGAGAGGACGGTAGCGGGGTCACCGAACACCGGGGAGCTGTTTTTT
>TRBJ1-6|TRBV7-2|NA|many
CASSPNEGTPLHF
TGTGCCAGCAGCCCAAATGAGGGAACACCCCTCCACTTT
>TRBJ2-1|TRBV19|TRBD2|NA
CASTKTWASGNEQFF
TGTGCCAGTACCAAAACATGGGCTAGCGGGAATGAGCAGTTCTTC
>TRBJ2-3|TRBV4-3|TRBD2|NA
CASSQDHRLAGVTDTQYF
TGCGCCAGCAGCCAAGATCATCGGCTAGCGGGAGTTACAGATACGCAGTATTTT
>TRBJ1-5|TRBV6-1|NA|NA
CASSELNQPQHF
TGTGCCAGCAGTGAGCTTAATCAGCCCCAGCATTTT
>TRBJ2-4|TRBV4-2|NA|NA
CASSQGGDKRGIQYF
TGTGCCAGCAGCCAAGGAGGGGACAAAAGGGGCATTCAGTACTTC
>TRBJ2-1|TRBV20-1|TRBD2|many
CSAGWGLAVIEQFF
TGCAGTGCTGGGTGGGGACTAGCGGTCATTGAGCAGTTCTTC
>TRBJ2-1|TRBV30|NA|many
CAFGTSRQFF
TGTGCCTTCGGGACTTCCCGGCAGTTCTTC
>TRBJ2-2|TRBV4-1|NA|many
CASSQTGTGELFF
TGCGCCAGCAGCCAAACTGGAACCGGGGAGCTGTTTTTT
>TRBJ2-3|TRBV2|NA|many
CASSEAAVDTQYF
TGTGCCAGCAGTGAGGCGGCGGTAGATACGCAGTATTTT
>TRBJ1-1|TRBV3-1|TRBD1|few
CASSQGDRAFSMNTEAFF
TGTGCCAGCAGCCAAGGGGACAGGGCCTTCTCCATGAACACTGAAGCTTTCTTT
>TRBJ1-5|TRBV6-1|NA|many
CASSEEPYQPQHF
TGTGCCAGCAGTGAAGAGCCCTATCAGCCCCAGCATTTT
>TRBJ2-2|TRBV9|NA|few
CASSSSRAGAGWLTGELFF
TGTGCCAGCAGCTCCTCGAGGGCTGGGGCAGGGTGGTTGACCGGGGAGCTGTTTTTT
>TRBJ1-1|TRBV25-1|NA|many
CASSENTPGDTEAFF
TGTGCCAGCAGTGAAAATACCCCTGGAGACACTGAAGCTTTCTTT
>TRBJ2-7|TRBV20-1|TRBD2|few
CSASNPREAYEQYF
TGCAGTGCCAGTAACCCCCGGGAGGCCTACGAGCAGTACTTC
>TRBJ2-2|TRBV11-2|NA|many
CASSLRWDPKNKGGELFF
TGTGCCAGCAGCTTACGATGGGACCCTAAGAACAAAGGCGGGGAGCTGTTTTTT
>TRBJ2-7|TRBV4-3|TRBD2|many
CASSPGLGEREQYF
TGCGCCAGCAGCCCGGGACTAGGAGAGCGCGAGCAGTACTTC
>TRBJ2-6|TRBV28|TRBD1|NA
CASSPWDSMFRTGANVLTF
TGTGCCAGCAGTCCATGGGACAGCATGTTCCGAACTGGGGCCAACGTCCTGACTTTC